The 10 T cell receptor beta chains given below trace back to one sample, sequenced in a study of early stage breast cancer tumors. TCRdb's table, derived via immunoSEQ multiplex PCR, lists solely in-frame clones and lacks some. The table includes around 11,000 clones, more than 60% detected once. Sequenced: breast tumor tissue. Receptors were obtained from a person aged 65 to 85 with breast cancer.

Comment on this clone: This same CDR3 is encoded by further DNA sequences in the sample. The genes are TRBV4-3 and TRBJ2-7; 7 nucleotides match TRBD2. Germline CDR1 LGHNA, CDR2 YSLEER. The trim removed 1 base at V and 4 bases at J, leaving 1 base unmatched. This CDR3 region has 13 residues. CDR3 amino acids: CASSQGTRYEQYF. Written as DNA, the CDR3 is TGCGCCAGCAGCCAAGGGACTAGATACGAGCAGTACTTC.

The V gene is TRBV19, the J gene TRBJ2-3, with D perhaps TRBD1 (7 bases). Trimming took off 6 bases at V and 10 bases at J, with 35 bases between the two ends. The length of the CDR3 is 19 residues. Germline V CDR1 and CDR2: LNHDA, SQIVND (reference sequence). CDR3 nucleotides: TGTGCCAGTAGCGAACAGGGGTTGACGGACTACCCCTTGGGTGGGGCGCAGTATTTT. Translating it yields CASSEQGLTDYPLGGAQYF.

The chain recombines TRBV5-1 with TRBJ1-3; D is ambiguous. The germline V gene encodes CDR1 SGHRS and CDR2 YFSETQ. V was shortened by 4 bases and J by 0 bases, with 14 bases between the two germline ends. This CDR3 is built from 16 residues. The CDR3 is CASSPGLGNSGNTIYF. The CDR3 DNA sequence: TGCGCCAGCAGCCCAGGACTTGGGAACTCTGGAAACACCATATATTTT.

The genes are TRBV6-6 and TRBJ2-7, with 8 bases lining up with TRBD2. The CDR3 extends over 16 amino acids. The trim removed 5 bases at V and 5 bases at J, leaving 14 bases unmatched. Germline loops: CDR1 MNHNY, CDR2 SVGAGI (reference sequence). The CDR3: CASSTGRREVRNEQYF. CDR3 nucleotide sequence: TGTGCCAGCAGTACAGGGAGGCGGGAGGTGAGAAACGAGCAGTACTTC.

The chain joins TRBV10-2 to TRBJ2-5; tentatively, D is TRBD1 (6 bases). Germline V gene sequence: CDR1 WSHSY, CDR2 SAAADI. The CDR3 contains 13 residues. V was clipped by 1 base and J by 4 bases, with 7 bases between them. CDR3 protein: CASSELGGETQYF. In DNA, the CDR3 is TGCGCCAGCAGTGAGTTAGGGGGAGAGACCCAGTACTTC.

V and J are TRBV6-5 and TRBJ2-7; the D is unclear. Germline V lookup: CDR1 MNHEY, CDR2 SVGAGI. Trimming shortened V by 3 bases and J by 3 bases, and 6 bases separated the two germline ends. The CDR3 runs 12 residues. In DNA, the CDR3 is TGTGCCAGCAGTTATGGGCTCTACGAGCAGTACTTC. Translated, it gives CASSYGLYEQYF.

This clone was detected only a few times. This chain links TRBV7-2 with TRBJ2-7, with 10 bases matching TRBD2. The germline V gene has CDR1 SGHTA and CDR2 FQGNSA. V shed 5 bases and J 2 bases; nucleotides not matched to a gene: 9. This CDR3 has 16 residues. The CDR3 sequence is CASSEGTSALAYEQYF. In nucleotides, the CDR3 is TGTGCCAGCAGCGAAGGGACTAGCGCCCTCGCCTACGAGCAGTACTTC. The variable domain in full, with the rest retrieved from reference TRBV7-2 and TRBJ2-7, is GAGVSQSPSNKVTEKGKDVELRCDPISGHTALYWYRQSLGQGLEFLIYFQGNSAPDKSGLPSDRFSAERTGGSVSTLTIQRTQQEDSAVYLCASSEGTSALAYEQYFGPGTRLTVT.

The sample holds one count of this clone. CDR3 sequence: CAWSGRNEQFF. The CDR3 DNA reads as TGTGCCTGGAGCGGGAGAAATGAGCAGTTCTTC. The V gene is TRBV30, the J gene TRBJ2-1; tentatively, D is TRBD2 (6 bases). The CDR3 totals 11 residues. CDR1 and CDR2 from the germline V gene are GTSNPN and SVGIG (reference sequence). V was cut by 3 bases and J by 7 bases, with 7 bases left in between.

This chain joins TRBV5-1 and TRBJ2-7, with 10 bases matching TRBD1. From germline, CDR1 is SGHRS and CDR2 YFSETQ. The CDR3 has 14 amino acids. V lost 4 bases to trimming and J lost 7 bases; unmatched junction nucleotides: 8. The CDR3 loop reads CASSPWTGGGEQYF. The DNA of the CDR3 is TGCGCCAGCAGCCCCTGGACAGGGGGAGGAGAGCAGTACTTC.

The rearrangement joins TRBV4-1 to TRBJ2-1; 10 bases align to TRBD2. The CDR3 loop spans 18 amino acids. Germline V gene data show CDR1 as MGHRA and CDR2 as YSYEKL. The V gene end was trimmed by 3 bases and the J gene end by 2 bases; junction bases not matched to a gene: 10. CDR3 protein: CASSQVPGLAIPYNEQFF. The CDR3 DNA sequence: TGCGCCAGCAGCCAGGTCCCGGGACTAGCGATTCCCTACAATGAGCAGTTCTTC.